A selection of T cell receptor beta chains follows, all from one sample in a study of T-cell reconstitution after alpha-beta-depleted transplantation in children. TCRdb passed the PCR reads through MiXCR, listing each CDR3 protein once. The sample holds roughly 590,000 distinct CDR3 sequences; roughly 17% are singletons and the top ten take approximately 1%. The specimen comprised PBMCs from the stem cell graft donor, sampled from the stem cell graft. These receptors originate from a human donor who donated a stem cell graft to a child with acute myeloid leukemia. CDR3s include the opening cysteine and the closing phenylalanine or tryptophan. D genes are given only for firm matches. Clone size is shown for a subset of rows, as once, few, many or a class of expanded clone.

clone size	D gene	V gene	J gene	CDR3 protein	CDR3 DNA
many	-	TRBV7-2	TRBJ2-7	CASSLGRQSYEQYF	TGTGCCAGCAGCTTAGGCCGGCAGTCCTACGAGCAGTACTTC
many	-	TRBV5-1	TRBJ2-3	CASSLVGEGTDTQYF	TGCGCCAGCAGCTTGGTAGGGGAGGGCACAGATACGCAGTATTTT
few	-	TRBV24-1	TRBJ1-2	CATSETGRDYGYTF	TGTGCCACCAGTGAAACGGGACGCGACTATGGCTACACCTTC
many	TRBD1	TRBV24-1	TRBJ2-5	CATSDFGTARETQYF	TGTGCCACCAGTGATTTCGGGACAGCCAGGGAGACCCAGTACTTC
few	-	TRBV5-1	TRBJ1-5	CASSLDWTGNQPQHF	TGCGCCAGCAGCTTGGATTGGACAGGCAATCAGCCCCAGCATTTT
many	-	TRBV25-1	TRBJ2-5	CASSDRLAEETQYF	TGTGCCAGCAGTGACCGATTAGCTGAAGAGACCCAGTACTTC
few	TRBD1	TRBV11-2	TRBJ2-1	CASSLGTASSYNEQFF	TGTGCCAGCAGCTTGGGGACAGCGAGCTCCTACAATGAGCAGTTCTTC
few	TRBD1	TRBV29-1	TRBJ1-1	CSVAGTGIEAFF	TGCAGCGTCGCCGGGACAGGGATTGAAGCTTTCTTT
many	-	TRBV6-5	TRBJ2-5	CASSYSTGRKETQYF	TGTGCCAGCAGTTACTCGACGGGCAGAAAAGAGACCCAGTACTTC
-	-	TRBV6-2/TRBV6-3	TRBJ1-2	CASTNKAHRYLNYGYTF	TGTGCCAGCACTAACAAGGCTCACCGGTATTTGAACTATGGCTACACCTTC
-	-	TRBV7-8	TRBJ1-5	CASSFLAGNQPQHF	TGTGCCAGCAGTTTTTTAGCGGGCAATCAGCCCCAGCATTTT
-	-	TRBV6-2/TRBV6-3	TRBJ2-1	CASRASHHLSYNEQFF	TGTGCCAGCAGGGCTAGCCATCACCTCTCCTACAATGAGCAGTTCTTC
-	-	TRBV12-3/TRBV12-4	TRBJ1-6	CASSFWEGPLHF	TGTGCCAGCAGTTTCTGGGAGGGACCCCTCCACTTT
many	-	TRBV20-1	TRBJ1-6	CSARDRVNSYNSPLHF	TGCAGTGCTAGAGATCGAGTCAACTCCTATAATTCACCCCTCCACTTT
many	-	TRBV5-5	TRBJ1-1	CASSLKVRNTEAFF	TGTGCCAGCAGCTTGAAAGTCAGAAACACTGAAGCTTTCTTT
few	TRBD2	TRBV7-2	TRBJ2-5	CASSSQRGRMETQYF	TGTGCCAGCAGCTCTCAGCGGGGGAGGATGGAGACCCAGTACTTC
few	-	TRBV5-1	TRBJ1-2	CASSLAADGYTF	TGCGCCAGCAGCTTGGCAGCGGATGGCTACACCTTC
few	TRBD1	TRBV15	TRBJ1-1	CATSRARGQAEAFF	TGTGCCACCAGCAGAGCTAGGGGGCAGGCTGAAGCTTTCTTT
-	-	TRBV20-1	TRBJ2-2	CSAPPPEGNTGELFF	TGCAGTGCTCCTCCCCCGGAGGGGAACACCGGGGAGCTGTTTTTT
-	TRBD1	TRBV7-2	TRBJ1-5	CASRSGQGSNQPQHF	TGTGCCAGCCGTTCGGGACAGGGTAGCAATCAGCCCCAGCATTTT
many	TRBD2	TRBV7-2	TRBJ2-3	CASSLVASGGDTQYF	TGTGCCAGCAGCTTAGTAGCTAGCGGGGGAGATACGCAGTATTTT
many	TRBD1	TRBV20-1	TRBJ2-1	CSARAGQAPSWNEQFF	TGCAGTGCTAGGGCGGGACAGGCCCCTTCTTGGAATGAGCAGTTCTTC
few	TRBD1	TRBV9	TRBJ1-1	CASSVGDRGYTEAFF	TGTGCCAGCAGCGTAGGGGACAGGGGGTACACTGAAGCTTTCTTT
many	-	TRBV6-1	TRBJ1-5	CAIYGGGINNQPQHF	TGTGCCATCTACGGGGGGGGTATAAACAATCAGCCCCAGCATTTT
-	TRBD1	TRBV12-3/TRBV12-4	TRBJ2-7	CASSLGTEDVYEQYF	TGTGCCAGCAGCTTAGGGACAGAGGACGTCTACGAGCAGTACTTC
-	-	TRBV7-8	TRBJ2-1	CASSSRGGGQQYNEQFF	TGTGCCAGCAGCTCCCGAGGCGGGGGACAGCAATACAATGAGCAGTTCTTC
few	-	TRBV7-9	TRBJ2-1	CASSSDGFEQFF	TGTGCCAGCAGCAGTGACGGCTTCGAGCAGTTCTTC